The source of this TCR beta chain is a study of glioma-infiltrating T cells (dated by TCRdb to about 2016). For the study in its entirety: The study sequenced TCR alpha- and beta-chain repertoires from glioma tissue, from non-neoplastic brain tissue and from matched peripheral blood mononuclear cells. To gauge divergence between tissue and blood T-cell populations, every tissue-infiltrating repertoire was compared against the peripheral blood repertoire from the same patient. The paired cohort comprised three low-grade glioma patients, several primary glioblastoma patients and three non-glioma patients contributing non-neoplastic brain tissue. Overall results and qualifications from the work: Very few CDR3 sequences were shared between tissue and blood, attributed to high CDR3 diversity and limited sampling. The group comparisons were based on small numbers of patients: three non-neoplastic, three low-grade glioma and seven to nine glioblastoma patients. VJ-independent divergence between tissue and blood was below expectation in non-neoplastic patients but above expectation in all gliomas, especially low-grade gliomas.

The iRepertoire nested amplicon-rescue multiplex PCR (arm-PCR) platform was used to amplify TCR alpha and beta CDR3 regions from RNA. The input for one-step reverse transcription and amplification was about 85-400 ng of either tissue mRNA or PBMC total RNA. Following bead purification, Illumina adapters were added by a secondary multiplex PCR, and libraries between 200 and 400 bp were gel-purified. The libraries contained internal 6-nucleotide barcodes that were used for demultiplexing. The libraries were sequenced on an Illumina MiSeq using 2x220 or 2x250 nucleotide paired-end reads. As for the authors' bioinformatics: Paired reads were merged using FLASH 1.2.11 and were aligned to the GRCh37 human genome using BWA-MEM, after which TRA and TRB reads were extracted. For V and J assignment, an IMGT-derived reference of cassette sequences and CDR3 motifs that included pseudogenes was used. Three-frame translation of reads was performed, and productive CDR3s were defined as those with a C...FGXG motif and no stop codons. Clonotypes were defined as unique combinations of V-J cassette pair and CDR3 amino acid sequence. Filtering of reads was based on Hamming distance, with the threshold set by the sequence error rate of each sample in mapped regions. TCRdb redid the processing of the public reads, applying fastp at Q25 and MiXCR, and retained in-frame beta chains. When rows share a CDR3 protein, they turn into one entry using the most common DNA and genes. In this record, the V and J calls reflect TCRdb's handling and not the investigators' own analysis. The table for this sample lists over 3,500 distinct CDR3 sequences; over 80% of them were counted only once. Clones ranked in the top ten supply about 25% of the sample.

A remark on this clonotype: Its target antigen remains unknown. At one boundary the junction diverges from the germline segment, which might be a read error. Since it is a stray read in a library aimed at alpha chains, this beta chain has a size that is not meaningful.

From the germline V gene, CDR1 is ENHRY and CDR2 is SYGVKD. From the cysteine through the phenylalanine, the CDR3 covers 18 amino acids. Just the 54-base CDR3 DNA is kept, in frame starting at base 1. This receptor chain uses TRBV10-3 and TRBJ2-3, with 7 middle bases fitting TRBD2. Source material: glioma tissue, nonneoplastic brain tissue, or PBMCs (not recorded which). The clonotype originates from a human donor with low-grade glioma or glioblastoma, undergoing nonglioma brain surgery, or in good health (not recorded which). The CDR3 sequence is CASSPQSLLAQGTDTRYF. In nucleotides, the sequence is TGTGCCAGCAGTCCACAGAGCCTACTAGCGCAGGGCACAGATACGCGGTATTTT.